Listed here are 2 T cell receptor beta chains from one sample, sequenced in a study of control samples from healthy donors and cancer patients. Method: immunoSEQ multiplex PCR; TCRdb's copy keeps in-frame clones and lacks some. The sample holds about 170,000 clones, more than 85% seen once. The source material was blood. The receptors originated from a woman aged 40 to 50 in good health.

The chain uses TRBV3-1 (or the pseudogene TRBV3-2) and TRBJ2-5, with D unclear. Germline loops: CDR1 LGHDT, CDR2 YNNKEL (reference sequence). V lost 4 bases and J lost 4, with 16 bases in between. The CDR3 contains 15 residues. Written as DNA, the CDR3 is TGTGCCAGCAGCCCCTCGGTACAGTCCGTAGAGACCCAGTACTTC. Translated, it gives CASSPSVQSVETQYF.

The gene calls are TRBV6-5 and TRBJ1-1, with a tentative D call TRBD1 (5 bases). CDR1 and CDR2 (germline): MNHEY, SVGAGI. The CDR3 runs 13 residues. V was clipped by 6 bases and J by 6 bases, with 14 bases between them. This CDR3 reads CASSLGAGPEAFF. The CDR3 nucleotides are TGTGCCAGCAGCCTGGGTGCGGGGCCTGAAGCTTTCTTT.